The rows below give T cell receptor beta chains drawn from one sample of a study of T cell responses to AZD1222 COVID-19 vaccine. Using immunoSEQ multiplex PCR, the repertoire was profiled, and TCRdb retains in-frame clones only, with some absent. The sample carries 150,000 or so clones, more than 85% recorded once. The specimen was peripheral blood, collected on day 0 of AZD1222 vaccination. These receptors all come from an adult in good health. Each CDR3 is given with its conserved first and last residue. A D gene is named only where the DNA matches it firmly. Clone size is shown for a subset of rows, as once, few, many or a class of expanded clone.

v_call: TRBV29-1; d_call: TRBD1; j_call: TRBJ2-7; clone_size: .; cdr3_aa: CSVAGPTGDPYEQYF; cdr3_nt: TGCAGCGTTGCCGGCCCGACAGGGGACCCCTACGAGCAGTACTTC
v_call: TRBV6-5; d_call: TRBD1; j_call: TRBJ1-2; clone_size: .; cdr3_aa: CASSYGTGTPSGYTF; cdr3_nt: TGTGCCAGCAGTTACGGGACAGGGACTCCTTCTGGCTACACCTTC
v_call: TRBV10-3; d_call: TRBD1; j_call: TRBJ1-6; clone_size: .; cdr3_aa: CAITGQRNSPLHF; cdr3_nt: TGTGCCATCACGGGACAGAGAAATTCACCCCTCCACTTT
v_call: TRBV7-9; d_call: TRBD1; j_call: TRBJ1-1; clone_size: .; cdr3_aa: CASNPSGGRGSKAFF; cdr3_nt: TGTGCCAGCAACCCCTCTGGGGGCAGGGGGTCCAAAGCTTTCTTT
v_call: TRBV14; d_call: .; j_call: TRBJ1-4; clone_size: .; cdr3_aa: CASSSSWGLREKLFF; cdr3_nt: TGTGCCAGCAGCAGTTCGTGGGGTCTACGTGAAAAACTGTTTTTT
v_call: TRBV28; d_call: TRBD2; j_call: TRBJ2-1; clone_size: .; cdr3_aa: CASSLWTSGRSSYNEQFF; cdr3_nt: TGTGCCAGCAGTCTCTGGACTAGCGGGAGGTCATCCTACAATGAGCAGTTCTTC
v_call: TRBV30; d_call: .; j_call: TRBJ1-4; clone_size: .; cdr3_aa: CAWRPAVEKLFF; cdr3_nt: TGTGCCTGGCGCCCGGCCGTAGAAAAACTGTTTTTT
v_call: TRBV5-1; d_call: .; j_call: TRBJ1-1; clone_size: once; cdr3_aa: CASSLSGGADTEAFF; cdr3_nt: TGCGCCAGCAGCTTGTCTGGGGGCGCGGACACTGAAGCTTTCTTT
v_call: TRBV10-1; d_call: .; j_call: TRBJ2-7; clone_size: .; cdr3_aa: CASSERGWLEQYF; cdr3_nt: TGCGCCAGCAGTGAGCGTGGGTGGCTCGAGCAGTACTTC
v_call: TRBV9; d_call: .; j_call: TRBJ1-1; clone_size: .; cdr3_aa: CASSVGTMNTEAFF; cdr3_nt: TGTGCCAGCAGCGTAGGGACCATGAACACTGAAGCTTTCTTT
v_call: TRBV19; d_call: .; j_call: TRBJ2-2; clone_size: .; cdr3_aa: CASRQYSVSGELFF; cdr3_nt: TGTGCCAGTAGACAGTACTCCGTCTCCGGGGAGCTGTTTTTT
v_call: TRBV2; d_call: .; j_call: TRBJ2-1; clone_size: once; cdr3_aa: CASSEIGGSRYNEQFF; cdr3_nt: TGTGCCAGCAGTGAAATAGGAGGGAGTAGATACAATGAGCAGTTCTTC
v_call: TRBV29-1; d_call: .; j_call: TRBJ2-1; clone_size: .; cdr3_aa: CSVDSGDLEQFF; cdr3_nt: TGCAGCGTTGACTCTGGGGACCTCGAGCAGTTCTTC
v_call: TRBV10-3; d_call: .; j_call: TRBJ2-5; clone_size: .; cdr3_aa: CAISKGGRSETQYF; cdr3_nt: TGTGCCATCAGTAAGGGGGGTCGGTCAGAGACCCAGTACTTC
v_call: TRBV5-4; d_call: TRBD1; j_call: TRBJ2-7; clone_size: once; cdr3_aa: CASSKTGGYEQYF; cdr3_nt: TGTGCCAGCAGCAAGACAGGGGGCTACGAGCAGTACTTC
v_call: TRBV6-5; d_call: TRBD2; j_call: TRBJ2-7; clone_size: .; cdr3_aa: CASRRGVRSYEQYF; cdr3_nt: TGTGCCAGCAGACGGGGGGTGCGGTCCTACGAGCAGTACTTC
v_call: TRBV18; d_call: TRBD1; j_call: TRBJ1-5; clone_size: .; cdr3_aa: CASSEDRENQPQHF; cdr3_nt: TGTGCCAGCTCAGAGGACAGGGAAAATCAGCCCCAGCATTTT
v_call: TRBV6-5; d_call: .; j_call: TRBJ2-7; clone_size: .; cdr3_aa: CASSLDGFYEQYF; cdr3_nt: TGTGCCAGCAGTTTAGACGGGTTCTACGAGCAGTACTTC
v_call: TRBV5-4; d_call: TRBD2; j_call: TRBJ2-5; clone_size: .; cdr3_aa: CASSLKRGEIQETQYF; cdr3_nt: TGTGCCAGCAGCTTGAAGCGGGGGGAGATTCAAGAGACCCAGTACTTC
v_call: TRBV11-1; d_call: TRBD1; j_call: TRBJ1-1; clone_size: .; cdr3_aa: CASSFETGIGEAFF; cdr3_nt: TGTGCCAGCAGCTTCGAGACAGGGATCGGTGAAGCTTTCTTT
v_call: TRBV5-1; d_call: .; j_call: TRBJ2-7; clone_size: .; cdr3_aa: CASSLVQGTNEQYF; cdr3_nt: TGCGCCAGCAGCTTGGTCCAGGGGACCAACGAGCAGTACTTC
v_call: TRBV6-4; d_call: TRBD1; j_call: TRBJ1-1; clone_size: once; cdr3_aa: CASSRTGVPTEAFF; cdr3_nt: TGTGCCAGCAGCAGGACAGGGGTCCCCACTGAAGCTTTCTTT
v_call: TRBV19; d_call: .; j_call: TRBJ2-5; clone_size: .; cdr3_aa: CASSIGPGGRETQYF; cdr3_nt: TGTGCCAGTAGTATAGGGCCGGGCGGTAGAGAGACCCAGTACTTC
v_call: TRBV3-1/TRBV3-2; d_call: .; j_call: TRBJ2-7; clone_size: .; cdr3_aa: CASSQDMTAYEQYF; cdr3_nt: TGTGCCAGCAGCCAAGATATGACAGCCTACGAGCAGTACTTC
v_call: TRBV5-4; d_call: .; j_call: TRBJ2-2; clone_size: .; cdr3_aa: CASSLGVTGELFF; cdr3_nt: TGTGCCAGCAGCTTGGGGGTCACCGGGGAGCTGTTTTTT
v_call: TRBV3-1/TRBV3-2; d_call: TRBD1; j_call: TRBJ2-1; clone_size: .; cdr3_aa: CASSQKTGTGGRNEQFF; cdr3_nt: TGTGCCAGCAGCCAAAAGACCGGGACAGGGGGTAGGAATGAGCAGTTCTTC
v_call: TRBV5-4; d_call: TRBD2; j_call: TRBJ2-1; clone_size: .; cdr3_aa: CASSFPSGRASNEQFF; cdr3_nt: TGTGCCAGCAGCTTCCCTAGCGGGAGGGCCAGTAATGAGCAGTTCTTC
v_call: TRBV11-2; d_call: TRBD1; j_call: TRBJ2-1; clone_size: .; cdr3_aa: CASSKTGTVHNEQFF; cdr3_nt: TGTGCCAGCAGCAAAACCGGGACAGTACACAATGAGCAGTTCTTC
v_call: TRBV7-8; d_call: TRBD2; j_call: TRBJ2-1; clone_size: .; cdr3_aa: CASSSGLAGPHEQFF; cdr3_nt: TGTGCCAGCAGCTCAGGACTAGCGGGACCGCATGAGCAGTTCTTC
v_call: TRBV5-4; d_call: .; j_call: TRBJ2-2; clone_size: .; cdr3_aa: CASSLGGRNTEVTGELFF; cdr3_nt: TGTGCCAGCAGCTTGGGAGGACGGAACACTGAGGTCACCGGGGAGCTGTTTTTT
v_call: TRBV18; d_call: TRBD1; j_call: TRBJ1-2; clone_size: .; cdr3_aa: CASSPRDSNGYTF; cdr3_nt: TGTGCCAGCTCACCACGGGACAGCAATGGCTACACCTTC
v_call: TRBV11-2; d_call: .; j_call: TRBJ1-1; clone_size: .; cdr3_aa: CASSLGGLGTEAFF; cdr3_nt: TGTGCCAGCAGCTTGGGGGGGCTAGGCACTGAAGCTTTCTTT
v_call: TRBV15; d_call: .; j_call: TRBJ2-3; clone_size: .; cdr3_aa: CATSRDRRSTDTQYF; cdr3_nt: TGTGCCACCAGCAGAGATCGAAGGAGCACAGATACGCAGTATTTT
v_call: TRBV11-1; d_call: .; j_call: TRBJ2-7; clone_size: .; cdr3_aa: CASSLGDPIPYEQYF; cdr3_nt: TGTGCCAGCAGCTTAGGGGACCCGATCCCCTACGAGCAGTACTTC
v_call: TRBV7-9; d_call: .; j_call: TRBJ2-1; clone_size: .; cdr3_aa: CASSFEDNEQFF; cdr3_nt: TGTGCCAGCAGCTTCGAGGACAATGAGCAGTTCTTC